This record looks at one T cell receptor beta chain sequence and its context. TCRdb re-called the 5' RACE reads with MiXCR, one entry per CDR3 protein. The table shows a few hundred thousand distinct CDR3 sequences, with 20% to 30% occurring only once. This sample was taken from a study of T-cell memory formation after mild COVID-19. V gave up 0 bases and J gave up 1 base, with 10 bases separating them. In germline, CDR1 is LNHNV, CDR2 YYDKDF (reference sequence). This CDR3 region has 15 residues. This chain uses TRBV15 with TRBJ2-7, with D perhaps TRBD2 (5 bases). This TCR was recovered from an adult woman who had mild COVID-19 (a few samples of this study predate the infection). Cell type and time point are not known. The sequenced material came from PBMCs or a T cell subset sorted from them (not recorded which). The CDR3 protein is CATSREPTGSYEQYF. The CDR3 nucleotides are TGTGCCACCAGCAGAGAGCCCACGGGGTCCTACGAGCAGTACTTC.